Presented here are 14 T cell receptor beta chains from one specimen sequenced in a study of CD8+ T cells in alopecia areata. Reverse transcription of extracted RNA yielded cDNA, which provided the sequencing template. Clones were read by immunoSEQ multiplex PCR, and TCRdb kept only the in-frame ones, dropping some. The sample gives about 130,000 clones, about 47% of which show up once; 18% is in the top ten. The input for sequencing was CD8+ T cells sorted from blood, taken at week 0. Receptors originate from a human donor with alopecia areata.

This chain connects TRBV30 to TRBJ2-1; D remains ambiguous. The length of the CDR3 is 12 residues. V was cut by 1 base and J by 5 bases, with 6 bases left in between. Germline CDR1 reads GTSNPN; CDR2 reads SVGIG (reference sequence). Here the CDR3 reads CAWSGPNNEQFF. For the CDR3, the DNA is TGTGCCTGGAGTGGCCCCAACAATGAGCAGTTCTTC.

For the CDR3, the DNA is TGCGCCAGCAGCTCTGGTGATGGGGCCAACGTCCTGACTTTC. Protein: CASSSGDGANVLTF. The chain employs TRBV5-1 and TRBJ2-6; D remains ambiguous. CDR3 length equals 14 residues. V was shortened by 3 bases and J by 3 bases, with 7 bases between the two germline ends. Germline CDR1 SGHRS, CDR2 YFSETQ.

This clone has a count of ten or more. The genes are TRBV29-1 and TRBJ2-5; 9 bases are shared with TRBD2. The ends lost 4 bases at V and 5 bases at J; junction bases unmatched: 11. From germline, CDR1 is SQVTM and CDR2 ANQGSEA. CDR3 size: 15 residues. As DNA, the CDR3 is TGCAGCGTTGTCCCTCTTTTTGCGGGGGGGGAGACCCAGTACTTC. As protein: CSVVPLFAGGETQYF.

This rearrangement joins TRBV6-5 to TRBJ2-7; D may be TRBD1 (5 bases). Deletions cut 0 bases from V and 5 bases from J, with 14 bases between. Germline lookup yields CDR1 MNHEY and CDR2 SVGAGI. The CDR3 contains 15 residues. CDR3 DNA sequence: TGTGCCAGCAGTTACTCCCAGCAGGGTGGGGACGAGCAGTACTTC. Its protein is CASSYSQQGGDEQYF.

This chain uses TRBV4-3 with TRBJ2-7; tentative D call: TRBD1 (6 bases). Germline values: CDR1 LGHNA, CDR2 YSLEER. The V end lost 1 base, the J end lost 0 bases, and 10 bases lay between the germline ends. This CDR3 contains 15 residues. In nucleotides, the CDR3 is TGCGCCAGCAGCCAAGTCTGGGACACCTCCTACGAGCAGTACTTC. As protein: CASSQVWDTSYEQYF.

The V call is TRBV7-2, the J call TRBJ2-2, with D perhaps assigned TRBD1 or TRBD2 (5 bases each). Per the germline V gene, CDR1 is SGHTA and CDR2 is FQGNSA. V dropped 2 bases and J dropped 5 bases, with 9 bases sitting between them. This CDR3 has 14 residues. In DNA, the CDR3 is TGTGCCAGCAGCTTATGGGGGAATACCGGGGAGCTGTTTTTT. Translated, it gives CASSLWGNTGELFF.

This clone was seen only a few times. This sequence joins TRBV29-1 and TRBJ2-5; D assignment may be TRBD1 or TRBD2 (5 bases each). CDR1 is SQVTM and CDR2 is ANQGSEA in the germline V gene. Trimming cost V 5 bases and J 2 bases, with 15 bases left between them. This CDR3 is built from 14 residues. The CDR3 DNA follows: TGCAGCGTTCGGACAATAGCGCGGCAAGAGACCCAGTACTTC. This codes for CSVRTIARQETQYF.

The V and J genes are TRBV29-1 and TRBJ1-1; weak D call: TRBD1 (6 bases). Germline CDR1 is SQVTM and CDR2 is ANQGSEA. The ends were cut back, 2 bases at V and 3 bases at J, with 7 bases in the middle. This CDR3 is built from 12 residues. In nucleotides, the CDR3 is TGCAGCGTTGAATGGGGGCACACTGAAGCTTTCTTT. Translating gives CSVEWGHTEAFF.

This chain links TRBV29-1 with TRBJ2-3; D may be TRBD1 (6 bases). From germline, CDR1 is SQVTM and CDR2 ANQGSEA. The CDR3 has 17 amino acids. Deletions cut 8 bases from V and 3 bases from J, with 27 bases between. As DNA, the CDR3 is TGCAGCCCCCTCCCCCCCGGGACACCCCGGTGGACAGATACGCAGTATTTT. Translated: CSPLPPGTPRWTDTQYF.

The chain couples TRBV30 to TRBJ2-6, with TRBD1 matching over 9 bases. V was clipped by 5 bases and J by 2 bases; unmatched bases: 10. CDR3 length: 17 amino acids. CDR1 and CDR2 from the germline V gene are GTSNPN and SVGIG (reference sequence). The CDR3 DNA reads as TGTGCCTGGTCTCGACAGGGGGAGCTCCCTGGGGCCAACGTCCTGACTTTC. It yields the protein CAWSRQGELPGANVLTF.

This chain links TRBV7-9 with TRBJ1-1; D gene ambiguous. CDR3 length equals 12 residues. Germline lookup yields CDR1 SEHNR and CDR2 FQNEAQ (reference sequence). The germline V and J ends were trimmed by 5 bases and 2 bases, with 6 bases remaining between them. CDR3 coding DNA: TGTGCCAGCAGCCCAGCAAACACTGAAGCTTTCTTT. It codes for CASSPANTEAFF.

The rearrangement uses TRBV30 and TRBJ2-2; D unresolved. CDR3 size: 14 residues. V was cut by 0 bases and J by 4 bases, with 9 bases left in between. Germline-derived CDR1 and CDR2 are GTSNPN and SVGIG (reference sequence). The CDR3 coding sequence is TGTGCCTGGAGTGTGGGCACATCCACCGGGGAGCTGTTTTTT. Protein sequence: CAWSVGTSTGELFF.

V and J are TRBV11-1 and TRBJ1-1; D is undetermined. The germline gives CDR1 SGHAT, CDR2 FQDESV (reference sequence). The V gene lost 4 bases and the J gene lost 7 bases, with 10 bases spanning the gap. The CDR3 has 12 residues. The CDR3 DNA is TGTGCCAGCAGCTCCGGTCTCAGTGAAGCTTTCTTT. Amino acids: CASSSGLSEAFF.

The chain couples TRBV5-6 to TRBJ1-2; 10 positions agree with TRBD1. The germline V gene encodes CDR1 SGHDT and CDR2 YYEEEE. Germline trimming cut 0 bases from V and 2 bases from J; bases unmatched to any gene: 4. This CDR3 is built from 16 residues. For the CDR3, the DNA is TGTGCCAGCAGCTTGGCCCGACAGGGGGCCAACTATGGCTACACCTTC. This gives the protein CASSLARQGANYGYTF.